The clone carrying this T cell receptor (beta chain) appeared once. All enrollees were about 18 to 89 years old and from under 25 US areas. The data are from a study of blood T cell repertoires in COVID-19. Libraries were prepared by immunoSEQ multiplex PCR; TCRdb keeps only in-frame clonotypes and omits some of them. The sample carries about 330,000 clones, over 70% recorded once. The CDR3 has 13 residues. Trimming pared 6 bases from V and 1 base from J, leaving 9 bases between. Looked up from germline, CDR1 is SGHTA and CDR2 is FQGNSA. The sequenced sample consisted of PBMCs or T cells enriched from blood (not recorded which). V gene TRBV7-2 combines with J gene TRBJ1-1; D gene ambiguous. This TCR was sampled from a man aged 30-40 years who had recovered from COVID-19. The CDR3 DNA reads as TGTGCCAGCAGTACTTGGTCGAACACTGAAGCTTTCTTT. It yields the protein CASSTWSNTEAFF. Based on the CDR3 plus reference TRBV7-2 and TRBJ1-1, the full variable domain is GAGVSQSPSNKVTEKGKDVELRCDPISGHTALYWYRQSLGQGLEFLIYFQGNSAPDKSGLPSDRFSAERTGGSVSTLTIQRTQQEDSAVYLCASSTWSNTEAFFGQGTRLTVV.